Reported below is one T cell receptor (beta chain). What it recognizes is unknown. This sample stems from a study of shared clonotypes between healthy human individuals. Study as a whole: The composition of the donors was a couple of women and three men aged 18 to 49. Each donor's CD8 memory used one plate, CD8 naive two, each CD4 subset three.

Trimming removed 4 bases from V and 5 bases from J, with 12 bases in between. The CDR3 sequence is 13 residues long. Germline V CDR1 and CDR2: SGHRS, YFSETQ. Execution of the assay was at deep level. The repertoire was sequenced with immunoSEQ multiplex PCR; TCRdb's copy has only in-frame clones and lacks some. Of nearly 1,000,000 clones detected, over 60% appear once; the ten largest clones hold about 1.5%. Overall study results and limits: Inspection by rarefaction showed sorted-subset sequencing to be incomplete despite large depth.

The genes are TRBV5-1 and TRBJ2-5; D is uncertain. Material for sequencing was memory CD4+ T cells sorted from blood. Subset indicated: CD45RA-negative fraction. This TCR was recovered from a man younger than 35 in good health. In DNA form, the CDR3 reads TGCGCCAGCAGCAAGGGTTTCCGGGAGACCCAGTACTTC. As protein: CASSKGFRETQYF.